This T cell receptor (beta chain) was sequenced in a study of response to subunit inactivated influenza vaccine. This clonotype appeared many times. Antigen: not known. TCRdb reanalysed the RT-PCR reads using MiXCR and keeps one entry per CDR3 protein. Of 250,000 to 350,000 distinct CDR3 sequences in the sample, roughly 22% are singletons; the top ten hold under 13%. The germline V gene has CDR1 SGHTA and CDR2 FQGNSA. V lost 6 bases to trimming and J lost 2 bases; unmatched junction nucleotides: 4. This CDR3 spans 14 amino acids. Findings and caveats of the study: Each seasonal influenza vaccination, the authors suggested, recruits few new T cells.

The sequences come from PBMCs from blood, collected about 20 months after vaccination. The receptor's source is a man aged 50 to 69 who received an inactivated influenza vaccine. V is TRBV7-2 and J is TRBJ2-7, with 10 positions matching TRBD1. The CDR3 spells CASSRDRGTYEQYF. The CDR3 bases are TGTGCCAGCAGTAGGGACAGGGGTACCTACGAGCAGTACTTC.